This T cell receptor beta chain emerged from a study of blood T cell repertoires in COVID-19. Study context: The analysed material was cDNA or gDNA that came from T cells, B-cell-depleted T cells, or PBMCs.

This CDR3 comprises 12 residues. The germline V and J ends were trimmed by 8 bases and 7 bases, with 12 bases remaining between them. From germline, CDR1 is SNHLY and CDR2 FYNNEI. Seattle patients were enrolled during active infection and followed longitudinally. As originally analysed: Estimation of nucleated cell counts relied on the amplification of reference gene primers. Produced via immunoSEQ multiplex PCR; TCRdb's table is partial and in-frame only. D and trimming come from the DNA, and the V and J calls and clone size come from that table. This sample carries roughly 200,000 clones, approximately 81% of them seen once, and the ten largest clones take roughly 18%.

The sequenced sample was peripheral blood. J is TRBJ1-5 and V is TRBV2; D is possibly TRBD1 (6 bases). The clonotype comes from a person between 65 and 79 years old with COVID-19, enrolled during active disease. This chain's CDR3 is CASDGGAQPQHF. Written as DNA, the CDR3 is TGTGCCAGCGATGGGGGGGCGCAGCCCCAGCATTTT.